Listed here is a single TCR beta chain. The assay was immunoSEQ multiplex PCR, and TCRdb's table has in-frame clones only and misses some. The sample has around 20,000 clones, roughly 85% seen once; the top ten hold about 12%. This entry comes from a study of PD-1 blockade in classical Hodgkin lymphoma. Brentuximab vedotin exposure varied among the patients, all of whom had relapsed after autologous stem cell transplantation. This CDR3 has 12 residues. Germline V gene sequence: CDR1 SEHNR, CDR2 FQNEAQ (reference sequence). Trimming pared 5 bases from V and 7 bases from J, leaving 11 bases between. The rearrangement uses TRBV7-9 and TRBJ1-1; D ambiguous. The input for sequencing was peripheral blood mononuclear cells (PBMCs), taken before the second cycle of nivolumab. The TCR sequence derives from a human donor with classical Hodgkin lymphoma. This CDR3 is CASSPGPGEAFF. CDR3 bases: TGTGCCAGCAGCCCCGGCCCCGGTGAAGCTTTCTTT.